This T cell receptor (beta chain) stems from a study of T cell repertoires in cytomegalovirus infection. Study details: From public TCR beta signatures came an indication of both CMV infection and matching HLA type. Overall study findings and caveats: Identification of carriers of CMV plus the relevant HLA was performed using cumulative public TCR beta family frequency. There were HLA-C-restricted CMV-specific TCR beta clonotypes dominating the ex vivo response.

This clonotype was counted at least ten times. As yet, its antigen is unknown. This CDR3 is 16 amino acids long. V dropped 5 bases and J dropped 4 bases, with 18 bases sitting between them. The germline V gene encodes CDR1 SGHTA and CDR2 FQGTGA. TCRdb redid the calling of the reads with MiXCR, one entry per CDR3 protein. There are 310,000 or so distinct CDR3 sequences in the sample; roughly a tenth occur only once, and about 2.3% lies in the top ten. This clonotype was sampled from a human donor in good health (CMV status not recorded). Some clones in this sample may be carry-over from other donors' samples. This chain links TRBV7-3 with TRBJ2-1; possibly TRBD1 or TRBD2 for D (7 bases each). Sequencing used PBMCs. CDR3 nucleotide sequence: TGTGCCAGCAGCCAGGGAGGGGGCAGCAGGTACAATGAGCAGTTCTTC. The encoded protein is CASSQGGGSRYNEQFF. The variable domain in full, with the rest retrieved from reference TRBV7-3 and TRBJ2-1, is GAGVSQTPSNKVTEKGKYVELRCDPISGHTALYWYRQSLGQGPEFLIYFQGTGAADDSGLPNDRFFAVRPEGSVSTLKIQRTERGDSAVYLCASSQGGGSRYNEQFFGPGTRLTVL.